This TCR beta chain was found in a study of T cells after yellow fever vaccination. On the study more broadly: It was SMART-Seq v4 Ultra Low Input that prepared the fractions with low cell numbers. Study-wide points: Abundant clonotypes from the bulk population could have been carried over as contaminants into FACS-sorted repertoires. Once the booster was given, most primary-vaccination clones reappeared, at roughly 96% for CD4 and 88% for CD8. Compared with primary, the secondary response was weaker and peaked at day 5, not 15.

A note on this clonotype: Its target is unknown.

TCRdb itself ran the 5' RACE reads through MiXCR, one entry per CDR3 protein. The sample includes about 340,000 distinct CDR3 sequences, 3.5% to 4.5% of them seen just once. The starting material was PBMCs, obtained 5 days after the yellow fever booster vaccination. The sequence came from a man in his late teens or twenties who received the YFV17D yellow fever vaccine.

CDR3 coding DNA: TGTGCCAGCAGTTTGGAGGGGAGGGCAGATACGCAGTATTTT. Its translation is CASSLEGRADTQYF. The chain couples TRBV12-3 or TRBV12-4 to TRBJ2-3; 7 bases are shared with TRBD2. The CDR3 has 14 amino acids. Trimming cost V 3 bases and J 4 bases; bases outside gene matches: 4.